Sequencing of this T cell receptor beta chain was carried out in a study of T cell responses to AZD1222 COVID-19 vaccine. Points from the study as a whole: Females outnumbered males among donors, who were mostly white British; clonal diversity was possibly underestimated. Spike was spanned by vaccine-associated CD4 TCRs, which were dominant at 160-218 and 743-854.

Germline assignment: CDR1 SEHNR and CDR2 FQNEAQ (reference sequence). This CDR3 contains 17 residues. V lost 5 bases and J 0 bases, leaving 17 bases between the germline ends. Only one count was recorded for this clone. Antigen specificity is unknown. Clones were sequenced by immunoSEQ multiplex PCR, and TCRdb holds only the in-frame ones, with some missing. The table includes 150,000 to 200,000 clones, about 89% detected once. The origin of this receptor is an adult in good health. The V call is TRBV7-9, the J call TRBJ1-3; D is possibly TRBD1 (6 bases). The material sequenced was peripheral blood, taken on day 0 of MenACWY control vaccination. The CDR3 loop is CASSPGRDRFSGNTIYF. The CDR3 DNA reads TGTGCCAGCAGCCCGGGACGTGACAGGTTCTCTGGAAACACCATATATTTT.